The rows below give T cell receptor beta chains drawn from one sample of a study of blood T cell repertoires in COVID-19. Some clones are missing from TCRdb's copy, which holds only in-frame ones; the method was immunoSEQ multiplex PCR. In the table there are 140,000 or so clones, about nine tenths of which are singletons. Sequencing was carried out using peripheral blood. Receptors were obtained from a human donor in a cohort sampled during active COVID-19. CDR3s include the opening cysteine and the closing phenylalanine or tryptophan. D genes are given only for firm matches. Rows give clone size only sometimes, using once, few, many, or a class for an expanded clone.

TRBD1	-	TRBV12-5	TRBJ2-1	TGTGCTAGTGGTTTGGCGGACAGGGGTAATGAGCAGTTCTTC	CASGLADRGNEQFF
TRBD2	-	TRBV5-8	TRBJ2-3	TGTGCCAGCAGCCCGGGGGACGGGGGGACCACAGATACGCAGTATTTT	CASSPGDGGTTDTQYF
TRBD1	-	TRBV9	TRBJ2-3	TGTGCCAGCAGTACAAGGACAGGGAGAGGATTGAGCACAGATACGCAGTATTTT	CASSTRTGRGLSTDTQYF
-	-	TRBV15	TRBJ1-5	TGTGCCACCAGCGAGGGGACACTACCAGATCAGCCCCAGCATTTT	CATSEGTLPDQPQHF
-	-	TRBV3-1/TRBV3-2	TRBJ1-1	TGTGCCAGCAGCCAAGCCCCTGCGCGAGGTACTGAAGCTTTCTTT	CASSQAPARGTEAFF
-	-	TRBV5-6	TRBJ1-2	TGTGCCAGCAGCTTGGGGGGCAGCTATGGCTACACCTTC	CASSLGGSYGYTF
-	-	TRBV5-5	TRBJ2-2	TGTGCCAGCAGCTTGAGGGGGGGAACCGGGGAGCTGTTTTTT	CASSLRGGTGELFF
TRBD1	once	TRBV19	TRBJ1-2	TGTGCCAGTAGTACCCGCGGACAGGGAGGCTATGGCTACACCTTC	CASSTRGQGGYGYTF
TRBD1	few	TRBV11-2	TRBJ1-5	TGTGCCAGCAGCTTTACAGGGGGTGAGGGTCAGCCCCAGCATTTT	CASSFTGGEGQPQHF
-	-	TRBV2	TRBJ2-3	TGTGCCAGCAGTGTACCTTCCTACAGCACAGATACGCAGTATTTT	CASSVPSYSTDTQYF
TRBD2	-	TRBV9	TRBJ2-1	TGTGCCAGCAGCCCGAGCCGGCTAGCGGGGGGGCGCGAGCAGTTCTTC	CASSPSRLAGGREQFF
-	once	TRBV9	TRBJ2-1	TGTGCCAGCAGCGTAGCTACGACTAGCAATGAGCAGTTCTTC	CASSVATTSNEQFF
-	-	TRBV18	TRBJ2-7	TGTGCCAGCTCGCGTGGTCGCTCCTACGAGCAGTACTTC	CASSRGRSYEQYF
TRBD1	-	TRBV5-5	TRBJ2-1	TGTGCCAGCAGCTACGGGACAGGGGCGCGCTACAATGAGCAGTTCTTC	CASSYGTGARYNEQFF
TRBD2	once	TRBV5-1	TRBJ2-1	TGCGCCAGCAGCGTGGTGGGAGCGGGGGCGGATGAGCAGTTCTTC	CASSVVGAGADEQFF
-	-	TRBV7-2	TRBJ1-5	TGTGCCAGCAGTTCAGAGGGGGGCAATCAGCCCCAGCATTTT	CASSSEGGNQPQHF